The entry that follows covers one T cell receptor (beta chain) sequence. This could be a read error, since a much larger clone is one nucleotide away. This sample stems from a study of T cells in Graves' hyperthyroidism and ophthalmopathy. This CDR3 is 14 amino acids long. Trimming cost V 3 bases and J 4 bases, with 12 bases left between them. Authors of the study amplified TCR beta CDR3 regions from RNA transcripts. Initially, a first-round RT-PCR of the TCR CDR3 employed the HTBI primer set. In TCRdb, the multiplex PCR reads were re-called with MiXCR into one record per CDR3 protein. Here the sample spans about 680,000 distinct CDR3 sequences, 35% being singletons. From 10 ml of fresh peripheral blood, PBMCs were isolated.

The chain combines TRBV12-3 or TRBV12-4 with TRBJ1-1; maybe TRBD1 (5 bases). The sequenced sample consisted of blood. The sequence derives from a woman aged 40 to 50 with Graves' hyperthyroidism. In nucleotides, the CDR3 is TGTGCCAGCAGTTTGCGTCGGGGGAGCACTGAAGCTTTCTTT. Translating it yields CASSLRRGSTEAFF.